Each of the 14 T cell receptor beta chains below was sequenced from the same sample in a study of T-cell memory formation after mild COVID-19. TCRdb reprocessed the 5' RACE reads with MiXCR, giving one entry per CDR3 protein. This table holds roughly 340,000 distinct CDR3 sequences, about 16% found once. Material for sequencing was PBMCs or a T cell subset sorted from them (not recorded which). The receptors come from a man aged 18 to 30 who had mild COVID-19 (a few samples of this study predate the infection). Cell type and time point are not known.

DNA of the CDR3: TGTGCCAGCAGCCGAAGACTGGGCCTCGGGTATGGCTACACCTTC. As protein: CASSRRLGLGYGYTF. This chain joins TRBV5-8 and TRBJ1-2; no clear D gene. The CDR3 covers 15 residues. The V and J ends lost 4 bases and 5 bases respectively, with 18 bases between them. CDR1 and CDR2 from the germline V gene are SGHTS and YDEGEE.

The chain employs TRBV27 and TRBJ2-7; D not resolved. Germline V gene sequence: CDR1 MNHEY, CDR2 SMNVEV (reference sequence). The CDR3 covers 13 residues. Trimming removed 1 base at V and 8 bases at J, with 12 bases between. The CDR3: CASSLYTSYQQYF. The CDR3 bases are TGTGCCAGCAGTTTATACACGAGTTACCAGCAGTACTTC.

DNA of the CDR3: TGCGCCAGCAGCTCCGGGGTAAGGAACACTGAAGCTTTCTTT. The encoded protein is CASSSGVRNTEAFF. The chain couples TRBV5-1 to TRBJ1-1, with D uncertain. Looked up from germline, CDR1 is SGHRS and CDR2 is YFSETQ. Trimming took off 3 bases at V and 1 base at J, with 10 bases between the two ends. The CDR3 totals 14 residues.

This clonotype was recorded a few times. The genes are TRBV7-7 and TRBJ2-1; no clear D gene. The CDR3 is 14 residues long. Germline V gene sequence: CDR1 SSHAT, CDR2 FNYEAQ (reference sequence). With 1 base removed from V and 5 bases from J, the gap between germline ends came to 9 bases. Here the CDR3 reads CASSLGRSNNEQFF. CDR3 DNA sequence: TGTGCCAGCAGCTTAGGGCGGAGTAACAATGAGCAGTTCTTC.

There are a few counts of this clonotype. The chain links TRBV7-6 to TRBJ1-1, with D unclear. The CDR3 loop spans 14 amino acids. Trimming stripped 1 base from V and 1 base from J, with 7 bases between. Germline V gives CDR1 SGHVS, CDR2 FNYEAQ. The CDR3 here is CASSLGRQNTEAFF. In DNA, the CDR3 is TGTGCCAGCAGCTTAGGTCGGCAGAACACTGAAGCTTTCTTT.

The DNA for the CDR3 is TGTGCCAGCAGCCCGCTGCTGACTAGCGGGGGCTCCTACGAGCAGTACTTC. Translation: CASSPLLTSGGSYEQYF. J is TRBJ2-7 and V is TRBV7-6; 12 bases align to TRBD2. The V and J ends lost 5 bases and 0 bases, in that order; junction bases with no gene match: 8. The CDR3 extends over 17 amino acids. CDR1 is SGHVS, CDR2 FNYEAQ, per germline.

The gene calls are TRBV5-5 and TRBJ2-7, with 7 bases fitting TRBD1. The CDR3 runs 13 residues. The V gene end was trimmed by 3 bases and the J gene end by 3 bases; junction bases not matched to a gene: 3. Germline loops: CDR1 SGHKS, CDR2 YYEKEE (reference sequence). CDR3 in amino acids: CASSWDSIYEQYV. The CDR3 DNA follows: TGTGCCAGCAGCTGGGACAGTATCTACGAGCAGTACGTC.

This clonotype was seen a handful of times. The chain combines TRBV2 with TRBJ2-5, with D hard to call. The germline CDR1 and CDR2 sequences are SNHLY and FYNNEI. The CDR3 consists of 13 residues. Trimming took 4 bases from V and 3 from J, leaving 9 bases between them. Here the CDR3 DNA reads TGTGCCAGCAGTGCCCGTCCGGAAGAGACCCAGTACTTC. Translation gives CASSARPEETQYF.

This chain connects TRBV6-5 to TRBJ1-1, with 9 bases aligning to TRBD1. Trimming took 7 bases from V and 3 from J; bases not matched to a gene: 6. The germline V gene has CDR1 MNHEY and CDR2 SVGAGI. The CDR3 runs to 14 residues. The chain's CDR3 is CASTLGQGYTEAFF. The CDR3 DNA is TGTGCCAGCACCTTGGGACAGGGTTACACTGAAGCTTTCTTT.

CDR3 DNA sequence: TGTGCCAGCAGTTACAGCTACACAGGGAATCAGCCCCAGCATTTT. Amino acid sequence: CASSYSYTGNQPQHF. This chain connects TRBV6-2 or TRBV6-3 to TRBJ1-5; possibly TRBD1 for D (6 bases). The ends were cut back, 2 bases at V and 4 bases at J, with 12 bases in the middle. Germline loops: CDR1 MNHEY, CDR2 SVGEGT. The CDR3 runs to 15 residues.

Only a few counts were recorded for this clonotype. The chain recombines TRBV29-1 with TRBJ1-1, with D unresolved. The length of the CDR3 is 11 residues. Germline assignment: CDR1 SQVTM and CDR2 ANQGSEA. Trimming took 7 bases from V and 1 from J, leaving 7 bases between them. The CDR3 loop reads CSANPNTEAFF. CDR3 nucleotide sequence: TGCAGCGCGAACCCGAACACTGAAGCTTTCTTT.

J is TRBJ2-2 and V is TRBV9; no clear D. The CDR3 spans 16 residues. The ends were cut back, 1 base at V and 6 bases at J, with 16 bases in the middle. The germline gives CDR1 SGDLS, CDR2 YYNGEE. The CDR3 DNA follows: TGTGCCAGCAGCGTATTAGGGTGGGCTAAACCCGGGGAGCTGTTTTTT. This codes for CASSVLGWAKPGELFF.

V is TRBV2 and J is TRBJ2-7, with no clear D. The V end lost 7 bases, the J end lost 6 bases, and 13 bases lay between the germline ends. The V gene's germline CDR1 is SNHLY and CDR2 FYNNEI. The CDR3 sequence is 12 residues long. The DNA for the CDR3 is TGTGCCAGCACATTAGAATCTCCCGAGCAGTACGTC. Amino acids: CASTLESPEQYV.

This clonotype came up many times. The chain has TRBV6-4 and TRBJ2-3; 7 bases are a match to TRBD2. Germline assignment: CDR1 MRHNA and CDR2 SNTAGT. The V and J ends lost 2 bases and 2 bases, in that order; junction bases with no gene match: 4. The CDR3 runs to 15 residues. CDR3 sequence: CASSDGGGTTDTQYF. The CDR3, as DNA: TGTGCCAGCAGTGACGGGGGGGGGACCACAGATACGCAGTATTTT.